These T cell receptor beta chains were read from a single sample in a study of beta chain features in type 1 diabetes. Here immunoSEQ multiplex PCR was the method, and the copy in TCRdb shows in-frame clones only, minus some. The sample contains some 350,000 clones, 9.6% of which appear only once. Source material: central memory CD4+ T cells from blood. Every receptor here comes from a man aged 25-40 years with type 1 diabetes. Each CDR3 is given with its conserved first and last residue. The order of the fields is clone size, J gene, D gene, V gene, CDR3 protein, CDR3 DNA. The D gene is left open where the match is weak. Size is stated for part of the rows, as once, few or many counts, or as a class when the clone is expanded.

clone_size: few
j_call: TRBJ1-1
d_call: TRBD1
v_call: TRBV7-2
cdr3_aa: CASSLRTGNTEAFF
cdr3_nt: TGTGCCAGCAGCTTACGGACAGGGAACACTGAAGCTTTCTTT

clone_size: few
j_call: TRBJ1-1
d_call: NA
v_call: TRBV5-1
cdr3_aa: CASSDRGNTEAFF
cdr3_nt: TGCGCCAGCAGCGATCGGGGGAACACTGAAGCTTTCTTT

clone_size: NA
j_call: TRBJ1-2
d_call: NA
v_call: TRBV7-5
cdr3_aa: CASSIRADGYTF
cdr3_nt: TGTGCCAGCAGTATTAGGGCGGATGGCTACACCTTC

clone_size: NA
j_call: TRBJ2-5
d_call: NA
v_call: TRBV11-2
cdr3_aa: CASSLALVQETQYF
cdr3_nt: TGTGCCAGCAGCTTAGCGCTTGTCCAAGAGACCCAGTACTTC

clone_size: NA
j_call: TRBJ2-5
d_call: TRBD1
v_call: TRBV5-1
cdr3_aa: CASSLIGQGQDQYF
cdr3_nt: TGCGCCAGCAGCTTGATAGGACAGGGCCAAGACCAGTACTTC

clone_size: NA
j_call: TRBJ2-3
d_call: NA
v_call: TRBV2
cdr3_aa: CASRLTSRTDTQYF
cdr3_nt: TGTGCCAGCAGGTTAACTAGCCGCACAGATACGCAGTATTTT

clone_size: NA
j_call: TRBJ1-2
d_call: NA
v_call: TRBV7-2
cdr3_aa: CASSVDRLIDYTF
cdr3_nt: TGTGCCAGCAGCGTCGACAGGCTCATCGACTACACCTTC

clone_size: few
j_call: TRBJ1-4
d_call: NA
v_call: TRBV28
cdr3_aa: CASSFGGGTNEKLFF
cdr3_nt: TGTGCCAGCAGTTTTGGTGGGGGGACTAATGAAAAACTGTTTTTT

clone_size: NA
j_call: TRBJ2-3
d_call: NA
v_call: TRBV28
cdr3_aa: CASRPTGGRIHTQYF
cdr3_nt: TGTGCCAGCAGACCTACCGGCGGCAGGATTCATACGCAGTATTTT

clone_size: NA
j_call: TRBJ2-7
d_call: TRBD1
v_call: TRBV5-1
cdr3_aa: CASSWTGYEQYF
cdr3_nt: TGCGCCAGCAGCTGGACAGGCTACGAGCAGTACTTC

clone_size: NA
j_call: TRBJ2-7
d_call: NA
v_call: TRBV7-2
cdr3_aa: CASSLGSGLGVKEQYF
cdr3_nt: TGTGCCAGCAGCTTAGGCAGCGGGCTGGGGGTAAAGGAGCAGTACTTC

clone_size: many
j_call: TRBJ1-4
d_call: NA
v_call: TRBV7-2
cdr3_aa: CASSLERATNEKLFF
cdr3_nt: TGTGCCAGCAGCTTAGAGCGGGCAACTAATGAAAAACTGTTTTTT

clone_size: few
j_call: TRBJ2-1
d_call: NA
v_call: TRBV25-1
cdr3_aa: CASTDSSYNEQFF
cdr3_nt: TGTGCCAGCACGGACAGCTCCTACAATGAGCAGTTCTTC

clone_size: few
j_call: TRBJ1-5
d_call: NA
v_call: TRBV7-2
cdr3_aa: CASSLVGGLSNQPQHF
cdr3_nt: TGTGCCAGCAGCTTAGTCGGAGGGTTAAGCAATCAGCCCCAGCATTTT

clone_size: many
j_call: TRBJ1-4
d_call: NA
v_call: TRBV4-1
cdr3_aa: CASSQESTGGEKLFF
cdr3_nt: TGCGCCAGCAGCCAAGAAAGTACAGGAGGGGAAAAACTGTTTTTT

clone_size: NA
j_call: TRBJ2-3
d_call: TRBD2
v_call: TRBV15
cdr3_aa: CTTSRALAGSTDTQYF
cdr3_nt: TGTACCACCAGCAGAGCCCTAGCGGGAAGCACAGATACGCAGTATTTT

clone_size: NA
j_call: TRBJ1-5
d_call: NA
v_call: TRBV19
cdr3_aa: CASSIDTSGGHNQPQHF
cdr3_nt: TGTGCCAGTAGTATAGACACGTCCGGGGGCCACAATCAGCCCCAGCATTTT

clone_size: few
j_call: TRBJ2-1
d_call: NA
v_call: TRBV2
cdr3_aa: CASSDKVFSKEQFF
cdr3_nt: TGTGCCAGCAGTGACAAAGTATTTTCAAAGGAGCAGTTCTTC

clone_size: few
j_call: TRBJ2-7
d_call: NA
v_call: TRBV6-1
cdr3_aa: CASSVDGIAYEQYF
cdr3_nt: TGTGCCAGCAGTGTAGATGGGATTGCCTACGAGCAGTACTTC

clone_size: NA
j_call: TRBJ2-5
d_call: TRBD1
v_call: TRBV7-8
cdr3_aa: CASSRGRVVETQYF
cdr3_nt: TGTGCCAGCAGCAGGGGGCGGGTGGTAGAGACCCAGTACTTC

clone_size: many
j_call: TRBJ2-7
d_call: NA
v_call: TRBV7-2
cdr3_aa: CASSFPVGSYEQYF
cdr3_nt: TGTGCCAGCAGCTTTCCGGTAGGGTCCTACGAGCAGTACTTC

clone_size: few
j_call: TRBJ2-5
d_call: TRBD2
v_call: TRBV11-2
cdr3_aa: CASSSIGTNKSQYF
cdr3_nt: TGTGCCAGCAGCTCCATCGGGACTAATAAGTCCCAGTACTTC

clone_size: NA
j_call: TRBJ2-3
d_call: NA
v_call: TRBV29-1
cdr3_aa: CSVALSRGVSDTQYF
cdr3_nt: TGCAGCGTTGCTCTAAGCAGGGGGGTATCAGATACGCAGTATTTT

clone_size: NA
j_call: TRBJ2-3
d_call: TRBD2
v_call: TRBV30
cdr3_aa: CAWRGGADTQYF
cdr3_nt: TGTGCCTGGCGCGGGGGGGCAGATACGCAGTATTTT

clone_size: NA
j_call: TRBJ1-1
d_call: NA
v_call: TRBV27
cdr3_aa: CASSLAPGHNTEAFF
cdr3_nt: TGTGCCAGCAGTTTAGCCCCAGGGCATAACACTGAAGCTTTCTTT

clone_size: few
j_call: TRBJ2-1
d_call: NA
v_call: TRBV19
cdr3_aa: CASSIAIRLAYNEQFF
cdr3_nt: TGTGCCAGTAGTATAGCGATACGGTTAGCCTACAATGAGCAGTTCTTC

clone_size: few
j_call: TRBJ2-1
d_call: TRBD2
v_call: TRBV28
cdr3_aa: CASWTSGRLNEQFF
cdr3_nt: TGTGCCAGCTGGACTAGCGGGAGATTAAATGAGCAGTTCTTC

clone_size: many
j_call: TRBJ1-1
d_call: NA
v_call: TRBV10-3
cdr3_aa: CAISKGAEAFF
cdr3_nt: TGTGCCATCAGCAAGGGAGCTGAAGCTTTCTTT

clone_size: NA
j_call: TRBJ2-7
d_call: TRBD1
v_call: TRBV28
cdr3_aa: CASSPHRGDSYEQYF
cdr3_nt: TGTGCCAGCAGCCCACACAGGGGGGACTCCTACGAGCAGTACTTC

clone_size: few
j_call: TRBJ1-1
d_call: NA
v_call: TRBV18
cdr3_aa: CASSPPGEGAEAFF
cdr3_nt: TGTGCCAGCTCACCACCAGGGGAGGGGGCTGAAGCTTTCTTT

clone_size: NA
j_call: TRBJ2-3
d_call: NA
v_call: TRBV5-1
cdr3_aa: CASSPESHRATQYF
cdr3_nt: TGCGCCAGCAGCCCAGAGTCGCACAGGGCCACGCAGTATTTT

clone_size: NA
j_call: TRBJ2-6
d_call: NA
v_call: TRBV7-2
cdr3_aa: CASSLTGTNSGANVLTF
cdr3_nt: TGTGCCAGCAGCCTAACCGGGACGAACTCTGGGGCCAACGTCCTGACTTTC

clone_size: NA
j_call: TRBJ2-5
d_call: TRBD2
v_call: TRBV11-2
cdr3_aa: CASSLFGLAGEETQYF
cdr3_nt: TGTGCCAGCAGCTTATTCGGGCTAGCGGGAGAGGAGACCCAGTACTTC

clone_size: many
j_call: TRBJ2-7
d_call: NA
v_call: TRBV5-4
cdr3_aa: CASSGDQGREQYF
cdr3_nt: TGTGCCAGCAGCGGAGACCAGGGGCGGGAGCAGTACTTC

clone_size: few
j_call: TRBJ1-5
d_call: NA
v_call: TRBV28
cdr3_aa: CASKTTGGTRNQPQHF
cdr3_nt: TGTGCCAGCAAAACTACTGGGGGCACACGCAATCAGCCCCAGCATTTT

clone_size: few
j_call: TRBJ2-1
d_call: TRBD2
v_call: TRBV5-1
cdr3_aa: CASNLAGGAQAYNEQFF
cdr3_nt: TGCGCCAGCAACCTAGCGGGAGGGGCTCAGGCCTACAATGAGCAGTTCTTC

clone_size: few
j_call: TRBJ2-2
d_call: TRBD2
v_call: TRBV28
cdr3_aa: CASSSPGLSRELFF
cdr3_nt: TGTGCCAGCAGTTCCCCGGGACTAAGCCGGGAGCTGTTTTTT

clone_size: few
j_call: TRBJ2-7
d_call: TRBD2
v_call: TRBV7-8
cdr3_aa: CASSPLRTSGSVKYF
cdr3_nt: TGTGCCAGCAGCCCCCTCAGGACTAGCGGGAGTGTAAAGTACTTC

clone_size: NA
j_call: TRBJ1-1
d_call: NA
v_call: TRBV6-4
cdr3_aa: CASRAQRNTEAFF
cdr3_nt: TGTGCCAGCAGAGCTCAGAGGAACACTGAAGCTTTCTTT

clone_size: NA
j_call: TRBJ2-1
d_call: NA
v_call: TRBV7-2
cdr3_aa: CASSREGGQTGNEQFF
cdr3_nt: TGTGCCAGCAGTCGCGAGGGGGGGCAGACGGGCAATGAGCAGTTCTTC

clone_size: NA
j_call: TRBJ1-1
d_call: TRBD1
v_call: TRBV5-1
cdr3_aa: CASSRTGIRGTEAFF
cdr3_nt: TGCGCCAGCAGCAGGACAGGGATTAGGGGCACTGAAGCTTTCTTT

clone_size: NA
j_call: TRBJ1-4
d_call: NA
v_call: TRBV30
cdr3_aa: CAWSVWDFTNEKLFF
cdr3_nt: TGTGCCTGGAGTGTTTGGGATTTCACTAATGAAAAACTGTTTTTT

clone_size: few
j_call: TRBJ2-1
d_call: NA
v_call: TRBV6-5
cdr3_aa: CASSYSGAGSRNEQFF
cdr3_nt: TGTGCCAGCAGTTACTCAGGTGCAGGGAGCCGAAATGAGCAGTTCTTC

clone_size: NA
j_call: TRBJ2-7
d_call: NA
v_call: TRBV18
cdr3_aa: CASSPPSREQYF
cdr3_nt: TGTGCCAGCTCACCACCGTCCCGGGAGCAGTACTTC

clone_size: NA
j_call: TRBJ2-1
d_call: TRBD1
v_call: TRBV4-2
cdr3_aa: CASSLDRGQFF
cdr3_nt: TGTGCCAGCAGCCTAGACAGGGGGCAGTTCTTC

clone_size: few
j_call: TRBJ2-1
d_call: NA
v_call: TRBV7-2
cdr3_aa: CASSLNGGREQFF
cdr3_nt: TGTGCCAGCAGCCTTAACGGGGGTCGTGAGCAGTTCTTC

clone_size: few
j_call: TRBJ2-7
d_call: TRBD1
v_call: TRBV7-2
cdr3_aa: CASSLARTGSGEQYF
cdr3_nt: TGTGCCAGCAGCTTAGCGAGGACAGGTTCGGGCGAGCAGTACTTC

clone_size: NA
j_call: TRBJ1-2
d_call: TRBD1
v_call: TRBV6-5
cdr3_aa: CASKGQGAGYGYTF
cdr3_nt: TGTGCCAGCAAGGGACAGGGGGCGGGCTATGGCTACACCTTC

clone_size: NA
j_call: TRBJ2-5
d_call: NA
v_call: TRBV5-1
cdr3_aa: CASSSSGARWETQYF
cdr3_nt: TGCGCCAGCAGCTCGAGTGGGGCTAGGTGGGAGACCCAGTACTTC

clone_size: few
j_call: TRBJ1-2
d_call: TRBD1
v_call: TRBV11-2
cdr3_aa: CASSFQGAYGYTF
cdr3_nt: TGTGCCAGCAGCTTTCAGGGGGCCTATGGCTACACCTTC

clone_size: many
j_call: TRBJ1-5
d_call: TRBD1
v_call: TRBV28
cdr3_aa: CASSLLQGGNQPQHF
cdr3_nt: TGTGCCAGCAGTTTGTTACAGGGGGGCAATCAGCCCCAGCATTTT

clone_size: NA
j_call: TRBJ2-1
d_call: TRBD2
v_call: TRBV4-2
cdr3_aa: CASSQDKGTSGGAGEQFF
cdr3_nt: TGTGCCAGCAGCCAAGATAAAGGAACTAGCGGAGGGGCGGGTGAGCAGTTCTTC

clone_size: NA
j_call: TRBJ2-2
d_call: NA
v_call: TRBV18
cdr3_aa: CASSPYGTNTGELFF
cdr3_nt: TGTGCCAGCTCACCATACGGGACCAACACCGGGGAGCTGTTTTTT